The sequence of this T cell receptor beta chain was determined in a study of identical twins. Broader study findings: Alpha sequences out of frame and shared by twins had excess low generation probability.

Template switching added a universal primer site; cDNA carried unique molecular identifiers. Each CDR3 protein is one row after TCRdb ran MiXCR on the 5' RACE reads. The data hold approximately 890,000 distinct CDR3 sequences, with around an eighth observed a single time. This clonotype was observed a handful of times. The antigen remains undetermined. CDR3 length equals 15 residues. The germline CDR1 and CDR2 sequences are SNHLY and FYNNEI. The ends were cut back, 3 bases at V and 0 bases at J, with 10 bases in the middle. These sequences were also reported in another study, on yellow fever vaccine responses in identical twins.

J is TRBJ2-3 and V is TRBV2; D gene ambiguous. The sequenced material came from PBMCs. This receptor was obtained from a woman under 30 in good health. The DNA for the CDR3 is TGTGCCAGCAGTGAGTTTCACGGAAGCACAGATACGCAGTATTTT. Residues: CASSEFHGSTDTQYF.